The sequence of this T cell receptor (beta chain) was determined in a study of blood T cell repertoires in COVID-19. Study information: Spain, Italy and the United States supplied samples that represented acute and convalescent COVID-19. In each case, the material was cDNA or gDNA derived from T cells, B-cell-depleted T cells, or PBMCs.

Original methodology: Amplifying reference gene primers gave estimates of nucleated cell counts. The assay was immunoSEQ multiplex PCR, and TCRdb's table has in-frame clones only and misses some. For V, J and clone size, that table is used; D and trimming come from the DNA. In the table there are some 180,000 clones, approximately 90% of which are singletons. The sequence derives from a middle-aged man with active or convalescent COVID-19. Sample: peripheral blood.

This chain's CDR3 is CASTRTGGANYGYTF. CDR3 nucleotides: TGCGCCAGCACCCGGACAGGGGGGGCTAACTATGGCTACACCTTC. This chain connects TRBV5-1 to TRBJ1-2, with 10 bases aligning to TRBD1. V gave up 6 bases and J gave up 0 bases; unmatched junction bases: 5. Germline V CDR1 and CDR2: SGHRS, YFSETQ. This CDR3 is built from 15 residues.